This entry describes one TCR beta chain. The method was immunoSEQ multiplex PCR; TCRdb's version includes in-frame clones alone and lacks a portion of them. Among under 70,000 clones listed, about nine tenths were seen once. The data belong to a study of blood T cell repertoires in COVID-19. This CDR3 is 15 amino acids long. CDR1 LGHDT and CDR2 YNNKEL come from the germline V gene (reference sequence). V shed 6 bases, J shed 2 bases, and the junction held 3 bases outside the gene matches. This TCR was sampled from a woman younger than 30 with acute or convalescent COVID-19. This chain joins TRBV3-1 (or the pseudogene TRBV3-2) and TRBJ2-3, with 12 bases aligning to TRBD2. Sequenced: peripheral blood. In DNA form, the CDR3 reads TGTGCCAGCAGTACTAGCGGGAGGTCCACAGATACGCAGTATTTT. Amino acid sequence: CASSTSGRSTDTQYF.